Listed here are 14 T cell receptor beta chains from one sample, sequenced in a study of Graves' ophthalmopathy and Graves' hyperthyroidism. Amplification targeted the TCR beta CDR3 regions, with RNA transcripts as the source material. First-round RT-PCR with HTBI primers preceded a second-round multiplex PCR. Each CDR3 protein gets one entry after TCRdb re-called the multiplex PCR reads with MiXCR. The data show under 200,000 distinct CDR3 sequences, less than 45% seen once. Input material: peripheral blood. The receptors shown here come from a woman in her thirties or forties with Graves' ophthalmopathy.

This clonotype was observed at least ten times. The rearrangement uses TRBV3-1 and TRBJ1-6, with D possibly matching TRBD1 (5 bases). With 4 bases removed from V and 7 bases from J, the gap between germline ends came to 11 bases. Germline V lookup: CDR1 LGHDT, CDR2 YNNKEL (reference sequence). This CDR3 is 14 amino acids long. Written as DNA, the CDR3 is TGTGCCAGCAGCCCGAGGGGAACAAATTCACCCCTCCACTTT. It codes for CASSPRGTNSPLHF.

The chain recombines TRBV27 with TRBJ1-5; possibly TRBD1 for D (6 bases). Trimming cost V 5 bases and J 2 bases, with 13 bases left between them. The CDR3 contains 15 residues. Germline assignment: CDR1 MNHEY and CDR2 SMNVEV (reference sequence). CDR3 bases: TGTGCCAGCAGTCCCGGGGACACAGGCAATCAGCCCCAGCATTTT. Encoded protein: CASSPGDTGNQPQHF.

As for this clonotype: One end of the junction is discordant with germline, which a read error may explain. The V gene is TRBV7-9, the J gene TRBJ1-1, with 8 bases fitting TRBD1. The CDR3 extends over 12 amino acids. Germline V gene lookup returns CDR1 SEHNR and CDR2 FQNEAQ (reference sequence). The CDR3 spells CASSLRVQGASF. CDR3 in DNA: TGTGCCAGCAGCTTAAGGGTGCAGGGGGCCTCTTTT. The full variable domain, in which reference TRBV7-9 and TRBJ1-1 provide the parts outside the CDR3, is DTGVSQNPRHKITKRGQNVTFRCDPISEHNRLYWYRQTLGQGPEFLTYFQNEAQLEKSRLLSDRFSAERPKGSFSTLEIQRTEQGDSAMYLCASSLRVQGASFGQGTRLTVV.

The chain recombines TRBV6-2 or TRBV6-3 with TRBJ2-5, with unresolved D. Deletions cut 0 bases from V and 6 bases from J, with 8 bases between. The CDR3 sequence is 13 residues long. Germline V gives CDR1 MNHEY, CDR2 SVGEGT. The CDR3 sequence is CASSYSRQQTQYF. Written as DNA, the CDR3 is TGTGCCAGCAGTTACTCTCGGCAGCAGACCCAGTACTTC.

This clonotype was recorded at least ten times. J is TRBJ2-2 and V is TRBV27; D unclear. With 6 bases removed from V and 1 base from J, the gap between germline ends came to 9 bases. The germline V gene encodes CDR1 MNHEY and CDR2 SMNVEV (reference sequence). This CDR3 region has 14 residues. CDR3 nucleotide sequence: TGTGCCAGCAGCTCTGGACGGAACACCGGGGAGCTGTTTTTT. It is translated as CASSSGRNTGELFF.

In this sample, this clonotype turned up a few times. The V call is TRBV6-1, the J call TRBJ2-5, with 10 nucleotides matching TRBD2. This CDR3 has 15 residues. CDR1 MNHNS and CDR2 SASEGT come from the germline V gene. With 6 bases clipped from V and 1 base from J, the junction kept 5 bases outside the gene matches. In DNA form, the CDR3 reads TGTGCCAGCAGCATACTAGCGGGGTCCCAAGAGACCCAGTACTTC. Its translation is CASSILAGSQETQYF.

V and J are TRBV12-3 or TRBV12-4 and TRBJ1-2; D unresolved. V shed 1 base and J shed 8 bases, with 5 bases lying between them. The CDR3 spans 11 residues. CDR3 in amino acids: CASSLGQGYTF. The DNA of the CDR3 is TGTGCCAGCAGTTTAGGGCAAGGCTACACCTTC.

This chain joins TRBV5-1 and TRBJ1-2; D possibly corresponds to TRBD1 (5 bases). This CDR3 comprises 13 residues. Germline V CDR1 and CDR2: SGHRS, YFSETQ. V lost 0 bases and J lost 8, with 11 bases in between. Here the CDR3 reads CASSLGWRDGYTF. CDR3 bases: TGCGCCAGCAGCTTGGGATGGAGGGACGGCTACACCTTC.

This chain uses TRBV6-1 with TRBJ1-5; no reliable D call. Germline V gene lookup returns CDR1 MNHNS and CDR2 SASEGT. The CDR3 contains 17 residues. Deletions cut 0 bases from V and 6 bases from J, with 18 bases between. The CDR3 loop reads CASSEAAPIAGIQPQHF. CDR3 DNA sequence: TGTGCCAGCAGTGAAGCGGCACCCATAGCGGGAATTCAGCCCCAGCATTTT.

This clonotype has at least ten counts. The V call is TRBV6-2 or TRBV6-3, the J call TRBJ1-2; 10 positions agree with TRBD1. Germline V gene lookup returns CDR1 MNHEY and CDR2 SVGEGT. CDR3 length: 16 amino acids. Germline trimming cut 2 bases from V and 6 bases from J; bases unmatched to any gene: 9. The DNA for the CDR3 is TGTGCCAGCAGTTACACCGGGACAGGGGTTATCCATGGCTACACCTTC. It yields the protein CASSYTGTGVIHGYTF.

This clonotype was counted ten times or more. This chain joins TRBV19 and TRBJ1-2; 8 bases fit TRBD1. The J segment lost 4 bases and the V segment lost 9 bases, leaving 7 bases of the junction unmatched. The CDR3 runs 13 residues. Germline V gene sequence: CDR1 LNHDA, CDR2 SQIVND (reference sequence). CDR3 sequence reads: CASLKDRVYGYTF. The CDR3 coding sequence is TGTGCCAGCCTAAAGGACAGGGTCTATGGCTACACCTTC.

This clonotype was detected ten times or more. This chain joins TRBV6-5 and TRBJ2-3; 10 bases align to TRBD1. CDR1 MNHEY and CDR2 SVGAGI come from the germline V gene. The CDR3 is 16 amino acids. Trimming removed 1 base from V and 3 bases from J; junction bases left unmatched: 4. CDR3 nucleotides: TGTGCCAGCAGTTACTTGGGACAGGGGAGAACAGATACGCAGTATTTT. This gives the protein CASSYLGQGRTDTQYF.

Many counts were recorded for this clonotype. This sequence joins TRBV6-2 or TRBV6-3 and TRBJ1-5, with 9 bases aligning to TRBD1. The CDR3 loop spans 15 amino acids. Germline CDR1 is MNHEY and CDR2 is SVGEGT. J lost 3 bases, V lost 9 bases, and 9 bases had no gene match. The CDR3 region has the DNA TGTGCCAGTCAGATGGGACAGGGTACCAATCAGCCCCAGCATTTT. Translated, it gives CASQMGQGTNQPQHF.

The chain uses TRBV5-1 and TRBJ1-5, with D uncertain. The CDR3 has 15 amino acids. Trimming removed 4 bases at V and 0 bases at J, with 11 bases between. Per germline, CDR1 SGHRS and CDR2 YFSETQ. In DNA form, the CDR3 reads TGCGCCAGCAGCCCGTCCTCGGATAGCAATCAGCCCCAGCATTTT. It encodes CASSPSSDSNQPQHF.